These 17 T cell receptor beta chains were all obtained from the same sample, sequenced in a study of blood T cells in healthy people across ages. The second PCR ran about 6 to 11 cycles with a sample-barcoded 5' primer and J-beta primers. TCRdb ran MiXCR on the 5' RACE reads and lists one entry per CDR3 protein. The top ten clones hold roughly 3.7% of a sample with fewer than 800,000 distinct CDR3 sequences, roughly 21% of them seen once. Input material: blood. Receptors were obtained from a man aged 65 to 85 in good health.

This chain joins TRBV12-3 or TRBV12-4 and TRBJ2-3, with a tentative D call TRBD1 (6 bases). CDR3 length: 12 residues. Between the trimmed V and J ends, which lost 6 bases and 8 bases, there was a span of 12 bases. The chain's CDR3 is CASRTGQGTQYF. CDR3 coding DNA: TGTGCCAGCAGAACAGGGCAAGGTACGCAGTATTTT.

This clonotype showed up just a few times. The rearrangement joins TRBV5-1 to TRBJ2-7; weak D call: TRBD2 (5 bases). The CDR3 has 14 residues. The germline V and J ends were trimmed by 5 bases and 3 bases, with 15 bases remaining between them. Germline CDR1 is SGHRS and CDR2 is YFSETQ. The CDR3 DNA reads TGCGCCAGCAGGGATGTAGGAGGTGACTACGAGCAGTACTTC. Protein sequence: CASRDVGGDYEQYF.

This clonotype has a handful of counts. V usage is TRBV3-1 and J usage is TRBJ1-2, with D perhaps matching TRBD1 (6 bases). Deletions cut 3 bases from V and 8 bases from J, with 19 bases between. The germline V gene has CDR1 LGHDT and CDR2 YNNKEL (reference sequence). The CDR3 sequence is 15 residues long. The CDR3 loop reads CASSHDTGRIGGYTF. The CDR3 nucleotides are TGTGCCAGCAGCCACGACACAGGGAGAATCGGGGGCTACACCTTC.

This clonotype has a count of ten or more. V is TRBV3-1 and J is TRBJ2-1; TRBD2 agrees at 10 bases. Per the germline V gene, CDR1 is LGHDT and CDR2 is YNNKEL (reference sequence). Trimming cost V 1 base and J 0 bases; bases outside gene matches: 6. The CDR3 runs 18 residues. The CDR3 spells CASSQVLAGPSSYNEQFF. In DNA, the CDR3 is TGTGCCAGCAGCCAAGTACTAGCGGGACCTAGCTCCTACAATGAGCAGTTCTTC.

This rearrangement joins TRBV2 to TRBJ1-1; the match to TRBD1 covers 8 bases. This CDR3 contains 14 residues. Trimming at V came to 7 bases and at J to 1 base, leaving 5 bases not matched to a gene. Per germline, CDR1 SNHLY and CDR2 FYNNEI. The CDR3 region is CASTLDRGNTEAFF. The DNA for the CDR3 is TGTGCCAGCACCCTTGACAGGGGGAACACTGAAGCTTTCTTT.

This rearrangement joins TRBV20-1 to TRBJ2-1; TRBD2 agrees at 7 bases. Germline V gene data show CDR1 as DFQATT and CDR2 as SNEGSKA (reference sequence). The junction had 5 bases not matched to a gene; V was cut back by 3 bases and J by 0 bases. The CDR3 is 15 residues long. DNA of the CDR3: TGCAGTGCTAGGTTAGCGGGCCTCTCCTACAATGAGCAGTTCTTC. It encodes CSARLAGLSYNEQFF.

The sample holds many counts of this clonotype. This chain links TRBV2 with TRBJ2-5, with a tentative D call TRBD1 (6 bases). Germline V lookup: CDR1 SNHLY, CDR2 FYNNEI. This CDR3 contains 13 residues. V lost 4 bases and J 5 bases, leaving 11 bases between the germline ends. CDR3 in DNA: TGTGCCAGCAGTGTACAGGGTAGTGAGACCCAGTACTTC. Translating gives CASSVQGSETQYF.

The chain joins TRBV12-3 or TRBV12-4 to TRBJ2-2, with D possibly being TRBD2 (5 bases). The CDR3 consists of 15 residues. Trimming removed 6 bases from V and 4 bases from J, with 15 bases in between. CDR3 in DNA: TGTGCCAGCAGCCAGGAGAGGGTTGGCACCGGGGAGCTGTTTTTT. Encoded protein: CASSQERVGTGELFF.

This rearrangement joins TRBV12-3 or TRBV12-4 to TRBJ2-5, with D perhaps matching TRBD1 or TRBD2 (5 bases each). With 3 bases removed from V and 2 bases from J, the gap between germline ends came to 13 bases. The CDR3 extends over 15 amino acids. The CDR3 here is CASSFAQGVQETQYF. The DNA of the CDR3 is TGTGCCAGCAGTTTCGCCCAGGGAGTTCAAGAGACCCAGTACTTC.

This clonotype was observed a single time. The V call is TRBV7-2, the J call TRBJ2-5, with TRBD2 identical over 8 bases. The germline CDR1 and CDR2 sequences are SGHTA and FQGNSA. Trimming cost V 7 bases and J 1 base; bases outside gene matches: 8. The CDR3 extends over 15 amino acids. The CDR3 is CASNGGGATQETQYF. Written as DNA, the CDR3 is TGTGCCAGCAACGGGGGGGGGGCAACCCAAGAGACCCAGTACTTC.

V and J are TRBV20-1 and TRBJ2-1, with 11 bases fitting TRBD2. Germline lookup yields CDR1 DFQATT and CDR2 SNEGSKA (reference sequence). V lost 3 bases and J lost 7; bases outside the gene matches: 5. This CDR3 is built from 14 residues. The CDR3 loop is CSARSTSGGNEQFF. The CDR3 DNA sequence: TGCAGTGCTAGGAGTACTAGCGGGGGAAATGAGCAGTTCTTC.

This clonotype has ten or more counts. The V gene is TRBV9, the J gene TRBJ2-7; 9 positions agree with TRBD1. Losses at the gene ends were 3 bases for V and 3 bases for J; bases not matched to a gene: 7. The CDR3 runs 15 residues. Per germline, CDR1 SGDLS and CDR2 YYNGEE. This CDR3 reads CASSETGTGIYEQYF. CDR3 nucleotide sequence: TGTGCCAGCAGCGAGACCGGGACAGGGATCTACGAGCAGTACTTC.

The chain uses TRBV7-2 and TRBJ1-2, with 7 bases fitting TRBD1. From germline, CDR1 is SGHTA and CDR2 FQGNSA. V shed 4 bases and J 6 bases; nucleotides not matched to a gene: 11. The CDR3 is 15 residues long. CDR3 coding DNA: TGTGCCAGCAGCTCCGTTGTTACAGGGGCAGATGGCTACACCTTC. It specifies CASSSVVTGADGYTF.

This clonotype was seen only once. The V call is TRBV19, the J call TRBJ2-1; 11 positions agree with TRBD1. Germline V gene data show CDR1 as LNHDA and CDR2 as SQIVND (reference sequence). The CDR3 runs 16 residues. V shed 5 bases and J 7 bases; nucleotides not matched to a gene: 10. The CDR3 here is CASSPSPGQGGNEQFF. DNA of the CDR3: TGTGCCAGTAGTCCATCTCCGGGACAGGGGGGTAATGAGCAGTTCTTC.

This clonotype appeared a few times. The chain uses TRBV3-1 and TRBJ1-1; no reliable D call. This CDR3 region has 14 residues. The germline CDR1 and CDR2 sequences are LGHDT and YNNKEL (reference sequence). V gave up 1 base and J gave up 4 bases, with 10 bases separating them. CDR3 DNA: TGTGCCAGCAGCCAAGGGACCCTGGGCACTGAAGCTTTCTTT. Encoded protein: CASSQGTLGTEAFF. Looking up the rest from reference TRBV3-1 and TRBJ1-1 gives the full variable domain: DTAVSQTPKYLVTQMGNDKSIKCEQNLGHDTMYWYKQDSKKFLKIMFSYNNKELIINETVPNRFSPKSPDKAHLNLHINSLELGDSAVYFCASSQGTLGTEAFFGQGTRLTVV.

This clonotype was seen a few times. The germline gene is not matched at one end of the junction; a read error may be the cause. The chain links TRBV2 to TRBJ2-5; 10 bases map to TRBD2. CDR1 is SNHLY and CDR2 is FYNNEI in the germline V gene. The CDR3 runs 15 residues. CDR3 protein: CAGSKSGRAEETQYF. The CDR3 DNA reads as TGTGCCGGCAGTAAAAGCGGGAGGGCCGAGGAGACCCAGTACTTC.

The chain has TRBV28 and TRBJ2-3; weak D call: TRBD1 (5 bases). Germline CDR1 is MDHEN and CDR2 is SYDVKM. This CDR3 is built from 16 residues. V lost 5 bases and J 0 bases, leaving 15 bases between the germline ends. The CDR3 loop reads CASSDLGQASTDTQYF. The CDR3 DNA sequence: TGTGCCAGCAGTGACTTGGGGCAGGCTAGCACAGATACGCAGTATTTT.